This TCR beta chain was observed in a study of blood T cell repertoires in COVID-19. Overall study: From T cells, B-cell-depleted T cells, or PBMCs came the material, which was cDNA or gDNA.

CDR3 size: 13 residues. CDR1 is SEHNR and CDR2 is FQNEAQ in the germline V gene (reference sequence). V lost 3 bases and J lost 5, with 10 bases in between. Sequencing was performed with immunoSEQ multiplex PCR; in TCRdb, only in-frame clones are kept and a portion is missing. The data show some 320,000 clones, approximately 91% seen once. This clone was counted between two and nine times. Study members were between about 18 and 100 years old and lived in about two dozen US regions. A case of COVID-19 had been met by exposed participants within 2 weeks before study entry. This receptor was obtained from a woman in her 30s who had been exposed to COVID-19. The rearrangement uses TRBV7-9 and TRBJ1-1; a weak D match, TRBD1 (5 bases). The source material was PBMCs or T cells enriched from blood (not recorded which). CDR3 residues: CASSFQGKTEAFF. The CDR3 DNA reads as TGTGCCAGCAGCTTCCAGGGAAAAACTGAAGCTTTCTTT.